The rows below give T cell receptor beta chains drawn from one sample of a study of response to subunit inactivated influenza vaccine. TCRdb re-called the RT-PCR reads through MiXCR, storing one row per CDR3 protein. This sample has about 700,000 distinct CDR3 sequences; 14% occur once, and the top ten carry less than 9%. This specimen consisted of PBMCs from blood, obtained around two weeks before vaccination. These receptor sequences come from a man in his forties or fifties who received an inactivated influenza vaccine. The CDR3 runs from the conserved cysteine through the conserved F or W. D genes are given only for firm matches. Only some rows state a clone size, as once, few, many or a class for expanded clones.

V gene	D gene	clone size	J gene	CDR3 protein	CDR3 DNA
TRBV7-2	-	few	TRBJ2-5	CASSSPFKQETQYF	TGTGCCAGCAGCTCACCGTTCAAACAGGAGACCCAGTACTTC
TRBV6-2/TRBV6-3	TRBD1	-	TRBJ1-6	CASNKQGPPLHF	TGTGCCAGCAACAAACAGGGGCCGCCCCTCCACTTT
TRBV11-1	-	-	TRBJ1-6	CASSFSLGANSPLHF	TGTGCCAGCAGCTTCAGTTTGGGGGCGAATTCACCCCTCCACTTT
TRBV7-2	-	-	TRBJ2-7	CASSERVSSYEQYF	TGTGCCAGCAGCGAGCGGGTTAGCTCCTACGAGCAGTACTTC
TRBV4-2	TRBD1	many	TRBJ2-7	CASSQDSPGQGVYEQYF	TGTGCCAGCAGCCAAGATTCCCCGGGACAGGGGGTCTACGAGCAGTACTTC
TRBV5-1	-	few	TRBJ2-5	CASSLVTSSGAQYF	TGCGCCAGCAGCTTGGTTACGTCCTCCGGCGCCCAGTACTTC
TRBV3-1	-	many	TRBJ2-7	CASSPKRDILYEQYF	TGTGCCAGCAGCCCAAAGAGGGATATATTATACGAGCAGTACTTC
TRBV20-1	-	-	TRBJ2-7	CSARVGIEYEQYF	TGCAGTGCTAGAGTTGGTATTGAATACGAGCAGTACTTC
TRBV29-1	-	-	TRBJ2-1	CSAPTENEQFF	TGCAGCGCCCCGACAGAAAATGAGCAGTTCTTC
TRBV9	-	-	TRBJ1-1	CASSVGTRRGPSDTEAFF	TGTGCCAGCAGCGTAGGGACCCGACGTGGGCCGAGTGATACTGAAGCTTTCTTT
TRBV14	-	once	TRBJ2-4	CASSQIPWDIQYF	TGTGCCAGCAGCCAGATCCCCTGGGACATTCAGTACTTC
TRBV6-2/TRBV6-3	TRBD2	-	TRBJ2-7	CASRRQPGLASHEQYF	TGTGCCAGCAGGCGTCAACCGGGACTAGCGTCCCACGAGCAGTACTTC
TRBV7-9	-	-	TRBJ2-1	CASSPLVSLEQFF	TGTGCCAGCAGCCCCCTTGTGTCTCTTGAGCAGTTCTTC
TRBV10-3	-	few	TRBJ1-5	CATVGDSNQPQHF	TGTGCCACCGTTGGCGATAGCAATCAGCCCCAGCATTTT
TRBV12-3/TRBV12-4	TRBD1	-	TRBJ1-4	CASSNTGGVNEKLFF	TGTGCCAGCAGTAACACAGGGGGAGTTAATGAAAAACTGTTTTTT
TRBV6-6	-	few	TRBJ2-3	CASSYSTAGAQYF	TGTGCCAGCAGTTACTCGACGGCGGGGGCACAGTATTTT
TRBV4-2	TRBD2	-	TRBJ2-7	CASSQESGLAPYEQYF	TGTGCCAGCAGCCAAGAATCTGGACTAGCTCCCTACGAGCAGTACTTC
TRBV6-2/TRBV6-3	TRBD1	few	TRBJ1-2	CASRNRGSNYGYTF	TGTGCCAGCAGAAACAGGGGATCGAACTATGGCTACACCTTC
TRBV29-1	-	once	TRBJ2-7	CSVGVAAYEQYF	TGCAGCGTGGGGGTCGCAGCCTACGAGCAGTACTTC
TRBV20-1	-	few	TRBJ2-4	CSARALTVSKNIQYF	TGCAGTGCTAGGGCCCTGACAGTGTCCAAAAACATTCAGTACTTC
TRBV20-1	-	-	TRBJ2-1	CSAGGSYNEQFF	TGCAGTGCGGGGGGCTCCTACAATGAGCAGTTCTTC
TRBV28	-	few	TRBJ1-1	CASSPPPSLANTEAFF	TGTGCCAGCAGTCCACCCCCTTCATTGGCGAACACTGAAGCTTTCTTT
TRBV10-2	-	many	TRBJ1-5	CASSELRSFPQHF	TGCGCCAGCAGTGAGCTGAGGTCGTTTCCCCAGCATTTT
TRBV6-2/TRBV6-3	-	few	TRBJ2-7	CASSYPLTGAIYEQYF	TGTGCCAGCAGTTATCCTTTGACAGGAGCCATCTACGAGCAGTACTTC
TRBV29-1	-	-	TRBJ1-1	CSVSGRVGTEAFF	TGCAGCGTTTCGGGCCGGGTGGGCACTGAAGCTTTCTTT
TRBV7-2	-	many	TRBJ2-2	CASSSRTTNTGELFF	TGTGCCAGCAGCTCGAGGACTACGAACACCGGGGAGCTGTTTTTT
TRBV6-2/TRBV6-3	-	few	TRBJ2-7	CATRGTPHHYEQYF	TGTGCCACCCGAGGGACTCCTCATCACTACGAGCAGTACTTC
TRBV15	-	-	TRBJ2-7	CATSRDLLYSYEQYF	TGTGCCACCAGCAGAGATTTGCTATACTCCTACGAGCAGTACTTC
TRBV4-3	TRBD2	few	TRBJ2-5	CASSHFTSGGHQETQYF	TGCGCCAGCAGCCACTTTACTAGCGGGGGCCACCAAGAGACCCAGTACTTC